The next 27 T cell receptor beta chains were all read from a single sample in a study of CD8+CD57+ T cells in acquired aplastic anemia. TCR beta VDJ combinations and CDR3 sequences were profiled from genomic DNA. TCRdb reprocessed the reads via MiXCR and lists one record per CDR3 protein. The profile shows about 220,000 distinct CDR3 sequences, roughly 35% of them singletons. Sequenced sample: sorted CD4+, CD8+, or CD8+CD57+ T cells (not recorded which) from PBMCs. The origin of the receptors is a human donor in good health, serving as a control.

This clonotype was seen many times. The chain recombines TRBV20-1 with TRBJ2-3; no definite D call. The CDR3 extends over 15 amino acids. Trimming removed 5 bases from V and 4 bases from J, with 19 bases in between. CDR1 is DFQATT and CDR2 is SNEGSKA in the germline V gene (reference sequence). The DNA for the CDR3 is TGCAGTGCTCCCCCTTCGAGCGTAGGTGCAGATACGCAGTATTTT. Protein sequence: CSAPPSSVGADTQYF.

This clonotype was recorded once. The chain employs TRBV5-1 and TRBJ1-2; D gene unclear. This CDR3 contains 15 residues. CDR1 is SGHRS and CDR2 is YFSETQ in the germline V gene. V lost 4 bases and J lost 0, with 13 bases in between. CDR3 residues: CASSRTGGANYGYTF. The CDR3 nucleotides read TGCGCCAGCAGCCGAACCGGCGGGGCTAACTATGGCTACACCTTC.

The chain carries TRBV19 and TRBJ2-1; tentatively, D is TRBD2 (5 bases). The CDR3 sequence is 14 residues long. V was cut by 4 bases and J by 7 bases, with 14 bases left in between. Germline values: CDR1 LNHDA, CDR2 SQIVND (reference sequence). CDR3 protein: CASSTRGMGNEQFF. The CDR3 DNA reads as TGTGCCAGTAGTACCCGGGGTATGGGGAATGAGCAGTTCTTC.

This clonotype has more than one count but fewer than ten. The chain employs TRBV19 and TRBJ2-7, with TRBD1 identical over 8 bases. CDR1 LNHDA and CDR2 SQIVND come from the germline V gene (reference sequence). CDR3 length equals 15 residues. V lost 9 bases, J lost 0 bases, and 10 bases stayed unmatched. In DNA form, the CDR3 reads TGTGCCAGCCAGCCCCGGGACAGGAGCTCCTACGAGCAGTACTTC. Its protein is CASQPRDRSSYEQYF.

This clonotype was counted ten times or more. V usage is TRBV9 and J usage is TRBJ2-7; D is undetermined. CDR3 length: 16 residues. Per the germline V gene, CDR1 is SGDLS and CDR2 is YYNGEE. V lost 0 bases, J lost 3 bases, and 16 bases lay in between. Here the CDR3 reads CASSVAATQGYYEQYF. CDR3 DNA sequence: TGTGCCAGCAGCGTAGCGGCTACCCAAGGTTACTACGAGCAGTACTTC.

The chain uses TRBV29-1 and TRBJ2-3; no clear D. The V end was cut by 2 bases, the J end by 3 bases, with 15 bases between. Germline-derived CDR1 and CDR2 are SQVTM and ANQGSEA. The CDR3 spans 15 residues. The CDR3 DNA is TGCAGCGTTGAACTGGGTTTCGGAGAGACAGATACGCAGTATTTT. Its translation: CSVELGFGETDTQYF.

Regarding this clonotype: A much larger clone differs by one base, so this may be a read error. CDR3 sequence reads: CASSFGAGGPYNEQLF. The CDR3 region has the DNA TGTGCCAGCAGCTTCGGAGCGGGAGGGCCTTACAATGAGCAGCTCTTC. The chain uses TRBV11-1 and TRBJ2-1; the match to TRBD2 covers 10 bases. Germline CDR1 reads SGHAT; CDR2 reads FQDESV (reference sequence). This CDR3 comprises 16 residues.

About this clonotype: This sequence may be a read error, since a much larger clone differs from it by one base. This chain uses TRBV7-9 with TRBJ2-7, with a tentative D call TRBD2 (5 bases). Germline CDR1 reads SEHNR; CDR2 reads FQNEAQ (reference sequence). V gave up 2 bases and J gave up 1 base, with 6 bases separating them. CDR3 length: 13 residues. In DNA form, the CDR3 reads TGTGCCAGCAGCTTACGAGGGTCCTACGAGCAGTACTTC. Translating gives CASSLRGSYEQYF.

In regard to this clonotype: Given a much more abundant clone one base away, this may be a read error. The DNA for the CDR3 is TGCGCCAGCAGCTTGGTGGATGGGCAGTTCTTC. Translating gives CASSLVDGQFF. The rearrangement joins TRBV10-1 to TRBJ2-1; D uncertain. V shed 6 bases and J shed 12 bases, with 12 bases lying between them. Germline loops: CDR1 WNHNN, CDR2 SYGVQD (reference sequence). The CDR3 extends over 11 amino acids.

This chain connects TRBV19 to TRBJ1-6, with D maybe TRBD1 (5 bases). The germline V gene has CDR1 LNHDA and CDR2 SQIVND (reference sequence). CDR3 length: 14 residues. Trimming pared 3 bases from V and 14 bases from J, leaving 17 bases between. The CDR3 sequence: CASSIQRGSEALHF. The DNA for the CDR3 is TGTGCCAGTAGTATCCAGCGGGGGTCAGAGGCCCTCCACTTT.

This clonotype has at least ten counts. V usage is TRBV20-1 and J usage is TRBJ2-4; D possibly uses TRBD1 or TRBD2 (6 bases each). CDR1 and CDR2 (germline): DFQATT, SNEGSKA (reference sequence). The CDR3 is 13 amino acids. Trimming pared 7 bases from V and 0 bases from J, leaving 10 bases between. CDR3 coding DNA: TGCAGTGGGGGGGACATAGCCAAAAACATTCAGTACTTC. Encoded protein: CSGGDIAKNIQYF.

Of note for this clonotype: Being one base from a much bigger clone, this may be a read error. Without the conserved terminal phenylalanine or tryptophan, this CDR3 likely stems from a read error. The chain uses TRBV11-2 and TRBJ2-7; TRBD1 matches at 7 bases. Germline CDR1 is SGHAT and CDR2 is FQNNGV. This CDR3 region has 14 residues. DNA for the CDR3: TGCGCCAGCAGCTCCTCCGGGACAGCCTACGAGCAGTACCTC. It translates to CASSSSGTAYEQYL.

This clonotype was seen repeatedly, ten times or more. This chain uses TRBV19 with TRBJ1-1, with D unclear. There are 13 residues in the CDR3. V lost 7 bases, J lost 1 base, and 10 bases lay in between. Germline lookup yields CDR1 LNHDA and CDR2 SQIVND (reference sequence). This CDR3 reads CASTGHWNTEAFF. DNA for the CDR3: TGTGCCAGTACTGGTCATTGGAACACTGAAGCTTTCTTT.

As to this clonotype: One junction end does not reproduce the germline sequence, and a read error may be involved. The chain is built from TRBV11-2 and TRBJ2-1, with 7 bases matching TRBD1. There are 18 residues in the CDR3. Germline CDR1 SGHAT, CDR2 FQNNGV. The CDR3 loop is CASSLYLGSTGNFNKQFF. DNA for the CDR3: TGTGCCAGCAGCTTATACCTTGGGTCGACAGGGAATTTCAATAAGCAGTTCTTC.

The rearrangement links TRBV20-1 to TRBJ2-1; 12 nucleotides match TRBD1. J gave up 1 base and V 4 bases, and 14 bases lay outside the gene matches. Germline values: CDR1 DFQATT, CDR2 SNEGSKA (reference sequence). The CDR3 contains 19 residues. The CDR3 region has the DNA TGCAGTGCTAAGGCCGGGACAGGGGGCTGGATACGTTCCTACAATGAGCAGTTCTTC. Protein product: CSAKAGTGGWIRSYNEQFF.

The chain combines TRBV29-1 with TRBJ2-7, with 8 bases identical to TRBD1. Looked up from germline, CDR1 is SQVTM and CDR2 is ANQGSEA. The CDR3 covers 15 residues. With 7 bases clipped from V and 6 bases from J, the junction kept 17 bases outside the gene matches. The CDR3 sequence: CSARLSPGQVGEQYF. For the CDR3, the DNA is TGCAGCGCCAGGTTGTCTCCGGGACAGGTGGGCGAGCAGTACTTC.

This clonotype has at least ten counts. The chain links TRBV9 to TRBJ2-3; D remains unclear. The V gene lost 0 bases and the J gene lost 1 base, with 6 bases spanning the gap. The CDR3 runs to 14 residues. Germline assignment: CDR1 SGDLS and CDR2 YYNGEE. The CDR3 region is CASSVAPGTDTQYF. In DNA, the CDR3 is TGTGCCAGCAGCGTAGCCCCGGGCACAGATACGCAGTATTTT.

This clonotype was found a few times. The V call is TRBV3-1, the J call TRBJ1-1, with TRBD1 as a possible D gene (6 bases). V lost 1 base to trimming and J lost 3 bases, with 12 bases between them. This CDR3 has 15 amino acids. CDR1 is LGHDT and CDR2 is YNNKEL in the germline V gene (reference sequence). CDR3 residues: CASSQVGGRDTEAFF. The CDR3 nucleotides are TGTGCCAGCAGCCAAGTAGGGGGTAGGGACACTGAAGCTTTCTTT.

V gene TRBV7-8 combines with J gene TRBJ2-7, with D possibly TRBD2 on 5 matching bases. The germline gives CDR1 SGHVS, CDR2 FQNEAQ. The V end lost 3 bases, the J end lost 0 bases, and 18 bases lay between the germline ends. CDR3 length: 17 residues. The CDR3 nucleotides read TGTGCCAGCAGCTTTGGAGGCGCTTTTAGGAGCTCCTACGAGCAGTACTTC. It yields the protein CASSFGGAFRSSYEQYF.

The chain is built from TRBV10-3 and TRBJ2-1, with D perhaps matching TRBD1 or TRBD2 (5 bases each). The germline V gene has CDR1 ENHRY and CDR2 SYGVKD. With 10 bases removed from V and 6 bases from J, the gap between germline ends came to 13 bases. The CDR3 is 12 amino acids. The CDR3 sequence: CATVERGNEQFF. In DNA form, the CDR3 reads TGTGCCACCGTTGAGAGGGGCAATGAGCAGTTCTTC.

This clonotype was seen at least ten times. V gene TRBV19 combines with J gene TRBJ1-1; TRBD1 aligns across 7 bases. The V segment lost 5 bases and the J segment 1 base; nucleotides outside the gene matches: 7. The CDR3 totals 15 residues. Germline CDR1 reads LNHDA; CDR2 reads SQIVND (reference sequence). CDR3 sequence: CASSAQGGANTEAFF. CDR3 DNA sequence: TGTGCCAGTAGTGCTCAGGGGGGCGCGAACACTGAAGCTTTCTTT.

This clonotype was recorded only once. The chain carries TRBV19 and TRBJ2-7; possibly TRBD1 for D (6 bases). Deletions cut 5 bases from V and 2 bases from J, with 10 bases between. The CDR3 spans 13 residues. The germline CDR1 and CDR2 sequences are LNHDA and SQIVND (reference sequence). The CDR3 loop reads CASSGAGAYEQYF. CDR3 nucleotides: TGTGCCAGTAGTGGGGCAGGGGCCTACGAGCAGTACTTC.

The CDR3 spells CASGSGGEQYF. The CDR3, as DNA: TGTGCCAGCGGCAGCGGGGGAGAGCAGTACTTC. J is TRBJ2-7 and V is TRBV2, with 8 bases fitting TRBD2. J was trimmed by 7 bases and V by 8 bases; bases with no gene match: 4. CDR3 length: 11 residues. Germline V gene lookup returns CDR1 SNHLY and CDR2 FYNNEI.

The table lists this clonotype with a few counts. The V call is TRBV5-5, the J call TRBJ2-2, with TRBD2 matching 8 bases. CDR1 is SGHKS, CDR2 YYEKEE, per germline (reference sequence). Trimming cost V 2 bases and J 10 bases; bases outside gene matches: 10. This CDR3 region has 15 residues. The CDR3 protein is CASSLTGTSPEELFF. The CDR3 nucleotides read TGTGCCAGCAGCTTAACCGGGACTAGTCCCGAGGAGCTGTTTTTT.

This clonotype has only a few counts. The chain uses TRBV5-1 and TRBJ2-2, with TRBD1 matching over 10 bases. The CDR3 contains 15 residues. After removal of 4 bases from V and 5 bases from J, the junction contained 5 bases not matched to a gene. The germline CDR1 and CDR2 sequences are SGHRS and YFSETQ. The CDR3 DNA reads as TGCGCCAGCAGCCATAGGACAGGGGGAACCGGGGAGCTGTTTTTT. Translating gives CASSHRTGGTGELFF.

The V call is TRBV12-3 or TRBV12-4, the J call TRBJ2-7, with a tentative D call TRBD2 (6 bases). V lost 6 bases and J 6 bases, leaving 21 bases between the germline ends. The CDR3 extends over 15 amino acids. In DNA, the CDR3 is TGTGCCAGCAGAGGAGGAGCGGGTGTGGGCGTCGAGCAGTACTTC. Translating gives CASRGGAGVGVEQYF.

This clonotype was detected ten times or more. V gene TRBV6-1 combines with J gene TRBJ1-2, with D unresolved. From germline, CDR1 is MNHNS and CDR2 SASEGT. V was shortened by 6 bases and J by 6 bases, with 14 bases between the two germline ends. The CDR3 runs 13 residues. The CDR3 reads CASRLWNADGYTF. The CDR3 DNA follows: TGTGCCAGCAGACTATGGAATGCTGATGGCTACACCTTC.